What follows are 3 T cell receptor beta chains derived from one specimen sequenced in a study of blood T cell repertoires in COVID-19. The repertoire was sequenced with immunoSEQ multiplex PCR; TCRdb's copy has only in-frame clones and lacks some. Of around 170,000 clones listed, less than 90% are singletons. Sequences were obtained from peripheral blood. These receptors came from a woman in her 70s with COVID-19, enrolled during active disease.

The chain is built from TRBV7-9 and TRBJ1-1, with D possibly being TRBD1 (6 bases). Per germline, CDR1 SEHNR and CDR2 FQNEAQ (reference sequence). The CDR3 sequence is 17 residues long. V shed 5 bases and J shed 0 bases, with 19 bases lying between them. This chain's CDR3 is CASSPGPDRLMNTEAFF. CDR3 nucleotide sequence: TGTGCCAGCAGCCCCGGTCCGGACAGACTCATGAACACTGAAGCTTTCTTT.

V usage is TRBV28 and J usage is TRBJ2-5, with a weak D call TRBD2 (7 bases). The germline V gene encodes CDR1 MDHEN and CDR2 SYDVKM. V lost 7 bases, J lost 5 bases, and 17 bases lay in between. The CDR3 sequence is 14 residues long. CDR3 coding DNA: TGTGCCAGCACCGGGAGGCAGGGGCGGGAGACCCAGTACTTC. It codes for CASTGRQGRETQYF.

Only one count was recorded for this clone. The CDR3 sequence is CASSQDLGGQGARGTQAFF. The CDR3 nucleotides are TGCGCCAGCAGCCAAGATTTAGGGGGACAGGGGGCGCGAGGAACACAAGCTTTCTTT. The J gene is TRBJ1-1, the V gene TRBV4-3; 12 bases match TRBD1. Germline CDR1 is LGHNA and CDR2 is YSLEER. The CDR3 runs 19 residues. V trimming: 0 bases; J trimming: 9 bases; junction bases outside the gene matches: 17.